The source of this TCR beta chain is a study of HIV-infected patients and healthy controls. General observations from the study: Healthy controls shared more CDR3 sequences between individuals than HIV-infected patients did.

Alpha and beta constant-region primers primed reverse transcription of approximately 500 ng RNA. Separate chain-specific third strand synthesis with multiplexing indices produced the alpha and beta libraries. MiXCR, applied by TCRdb to the 5' RACE reads, yields one record per CDR3 protein. The table records several thousand distinct CDR3 sequences, 9% to 9.5% of them present only once. The repertoire came from unfractionated whole blood and reflected all unsorted peripheral T cells. An approximately 2.5 ml peripheral blood sample was taken for RNA. By share of the sample, this clonotype is medium-sized. Its antigen is undetermined. The sample in question was blood, obtained before antiretroviral therapy. The sequence derives from an adult with HIV infection.

CDR3 DNA: TGCGCCAGCAGCCCGGGGTCCCCGAGCTACGAGCAGTACTTC. Translation: CASSPGSPSYEQYF. The gene calls are TRBV5-1 and TRBJ2-7; a weak D match, TRBD2 (5 bases). This CDR3 is built from 14 residues. The V end lost 4 bases, the J end lost 3 bases, and 14 bases lay between the germline ends. Germline V gene data show CDR1 as SGHRS and CDR2 as YFSETQ.